These 31 T cell receptor beta chains share one sample of origin, sequenced in a study of cytomegalovirus exposure and HLA in healthy donors. TCRdb's table, derived via immunoSEQ multiplex PCR, lists solely in-frame clones and lacks some. Among 200,000 or so clones listed, around four fifths were seen once. The sequencing sample was made of PBMCs. The source is a man between 18 and 29 years old in good health and CMV-seropositive.

This clone was seen more than once but under ten times. The sample holds other DNA sequences that translate to the same CDR3. The CDR3 DNA follows: TGTGCCAGCAGCGCGGGAGTCACCGGGGAGCTGTTTTTT. Its protein is CASSAGVTGELFF. The gene calls are TRBV9 and TRBJ2-2; possibly TRBD2 for D (6 bases). The CDR3 is 13 residues long. From germline, CDR1 is SGDLS and CDR2 YYNGEE. Trimming left V 3 bases short and J 4 bases short, with 7 bases between.

This clone was picked up one time. The chain couples TRBV2 to TRBJ2-1; TRBD1 matches at 10 bases. This CDR3 region has 17 residues. The germline CDR1 and CDR2 sequences are SNHLY and FYNNEI. Trimming took 7 bases from V and 4 from J; bases not matched to a gene: 13. Here the CDR3 DNA reads TGTGCCAGCAATACTGGGACAGGGGAAAGGGCATACAATGAGCAGTTCTTC. This codes for CASNTGTGERAYNEQFF.

This clone was observed once. The V and J genes are TRBV5-1 and TRBJ2-2, with D unclear. In germline, CDR1 is SGHRS, CDR2 YFSETQ. The CDR3 spans 14 residues. V gave up 4 bases and J gave up 3 bases, with 10 bases separating them. The CDR3 here is CASSPALDTGELFF. The CDR3 coding sequence is TGCGCCAGCAGCCCCGCATTAGACACCGGGGAGCTGTTTTTT.

The chain couples TRBV4-3 to TRBJ1-5, with 8 nucleotides matching TRBD1. Germline V lookup: CDR1 LGHNA, CDR2 YSLEER. Trimming cost V 1 base and J 0 bases; bases outside gene matches: 2. This CDR3 has 16 residues. CDR3 nucleotide sequence: TGCGCCAGCAGCCAAGGGACAGGGAATAGCAATCAGCCCCAGCATTTT. This translates into CASSQGTGNSNQPQHF.

The genes are TRBV2 and TRBJ1-5; the D is unclear. Trimming removed 5 bases at V and 5 bases at J, with 13 bases between. CDR3 length: 14 residues. Per germline, CDR1 SNHLY and CDR2 FYNNEI. This CDR3 reads CASSKMRRDQPQHF. In nucleotides, the CDR3 is TGTGCCAGCAGTAAAATGAGAAGAGATCAGCCCCAGCATTTT.

The V and J genes are TRBV2 and TRBJ2-1, with 7 bases lining up with TRBD2. The length of the CDR3 is 14 residues. Germline V gene lookup returns CDR1 SNHLY and CDR2 FYNNEI. After removal of 7 bases from V and 7 bases from J, the junction contained 10 bases not matched to a gene. The CDR3 nucleotides are TGTGCCAGCATCGAACGAGCGGGAAAGAATGAGCAGTTCTTC. Its protein is CASIERAGKNEQFF. Combining the CDR3 with reference TRBV2 and TRBJ2-1 gives the whole variable domain EPEVTQTPSHQVTQMGQEVILRCVPISNHLYFYWYRQILGQKVEFLVSFYNNEISEKSEIFDDQFSVERPDGSNFTLKIRSTKLEDSAMYFCASIERAGKNEQFFGPGTRLTVL.

This clone was found many times. The V call is TRBV5-8, the J call TRBJ1-3; D is perhaps TRBD1 (6 bases). The V gene lost 0 bases and the J gene lost 8 bases, with 9 bases spanning the gap. Germline V lookup: CDR1 SGHTS, CDR2 YDEGEE. CDR3 size: 13 residues. CDR3 region: CASSLGTEHTIYF. CDR3 coding DNA: TGTGCCAGCAGCTTGGGGACAGAGCACACCATATATTTT.

CDR3 sequence: CASSYESGVGTQYF. As DNA, the CDR3 is TGTGCCAGCAGTTACGAATCCGGGGTGGGGACCCAGTACTTC. The rearrangement joins TRBV6-5 to TRBJ2-5; D is perhaps TRBD2 (5 bases). The CDR3 runs 14 residues. The germline CDR1 and CDR2 sequences are MNHEY and SVGAGI. V shed 2 bases and J shed 7 bases, with 14 bases lying between them.

In regard to this clone: The same CDR3 also results from other DNA sequences found in this sample. The chain has TRBV5-6 and TRBJ2-7, with a tentative D call TRBD1 (5 bases). Germline V gene data show CDR1 as SGHDT and CDR2 as YYEEEE. The CDR3 length is 14 residues. V was clipped by 0 bases and J by 1 base, with 8 bases between them. The CDR3 reads CASSLGQGSYEQYF. In nucleotides, the CDR3 is TGTGCCAGCAGCTTGGGTCAGGGTTCCTACGAGCAGTACTTC.

This chain connects TRBV7-2 to TRBJ2-2; 10 bases are shared with TRBD2. The CDR3 has 16 residues. V lost 3 bases, J lost 6 bases, and 7 bases stayed unmatched. The germline V gene encodes CDR1 SGHTA and CDR2 FQGNSA. The CDR3, as DNA: TGTGCCAGCAGCTTTCTAGCGGGAGTAAAGTCCGGGGAGCTGTTTTTT. Residues: CASSFLAGVKSGELFF.

J is TRBJ2-5 and V is TRBV27; 15 positions match TRBD2. Trimming at V came to 4 bases and at J to 4 bases, leaving 7 bases not matched to a gene. Germline lookup yields CDR1 MNHEY and CDR2 SMNVEV (reference sequence). The CDR3 extends over 17 amino acids. The CDR3 spells CASSSWTSGRERETQYF. CDR3 DNA: TGTGCCAGCAGTTCCTGGACTAGCGGGAGGGAGAGAGAGACCCAGTACTTC.

The CDR3 here is CASSLYAGGPRDEQFF. As DNA, the CDR3 is TGTGCCAGCAGTTTGTATGCGGGAGGGCCGCGCGATGAGCAGTTCTTC. The chain couples TRBV27 to TRBJ2-1, with 9 bases lining up with TRBD2. The length of the CDR3 is 16 residues. Germline V gene lookup returns CDR1 MNHEY and CDR2 SMNVEV (reference sequence). The trim removed 3 bases at V and 8 bases at J, leaving 11 bases unmatched.

This clone was counted a single time. The chain combines TRBV21-1 with TRBJ2-5; TRBD1 is taken as the D call from the table, unchecked against the DNA. TRBV21-1 is designated a pseudogene. The CDR3 covers 14 residues. The CDR3 spells CASSLGDSQETQYF. CDR3 DNA sequence: TGTGCCAGCAGCCTTGGGGACAGCCAAGAGACCCAGTACTTC.

The chain is built from TRBV6-6 and TRBJ1-1; D ambiguous. The germline V gene encodes CDR1 MNHNY and CDR2 SVGAGI (reference sequence). V lost 5 bases and J lost 1, with 8 bases in between. The CDR3 runs 13 residues. CDR3 in amino acids: CASSGPGNTEAFF. The CDR3 DNA is TGTGCCAGCAGTGGCCCAGGGAACACTGAAGCTTTCTTT.

The V and J genes are TRBV4-1 and TRBJ2-1, with 9 bases fitting TRBD1. V lost 4 bases and J lost 7; bases outside the gene matches: 5. This CDR3 has 14 residues. Per the germline V gene, CDR1 is MGHRA and CDR2 is YSYEKL. The CDR3 loop reads CASSRVGQGNEQFF. The CDR3 DNA reads as TGCGCCAGCAGCCGAGTTGGACAGGGGAATGAGCAGTTCTTC.

This clone was counted between two and nine times. The chain joins TRBV7-2 to TRBJ2-3, with TRBD2 matching over 13 bases. Germline V gene sequence: CDR1 SGHTA, CDR2 FQGNSA. The V and J ends lost 5 bases and 1 base, in that order; junction bases with no gene match: 9. This CDR3 is built from 18 residues. The CDR3 region has the DNA TGTGCCAGCAGCCTCACTAGCGGGAGGGGGTTCGGCACAGATACGCAGTATTTT. As protein: CASSLTSGRGFGTDTQYF.

The chain uses TRBV7-3 and TRBJ2-5; unclear D gene. Trimming removed 4 bases from V and 5 bases from J, with 14 bases in between. The CDR3 runs to 14 residues. The germline CDR1 and CDR2 sequences are SGHTA and FQGTGA. In nucleotides, the CDR3 is TGTGCCAGCAGCTCATCTTCGGCCGGGGAGACCCAGTACTTC. This encodes CASSSSSAGETQYF.

The chain uses TRBV4-2 and TRBJ2-2; D perhaps matches TRBD1 (7 bases). The germline gives CDR1 LGHNA, CDR2 YNFKEQ. The CDR3 totals 17 residues. V shed 5 bases and J shed 5 bases, with 21 bases lying between them. The CDR3 coding sequence is TGTGCCAGCAGCTCACGAACGGCAGGGGGGCGGACCGGGGAGCTGTTTTTT. Amino acid sequence: CASSSRTAGGRTGELFF.

This clone was seen more than once but under ten times. The chain couples TRBV7-9 to TRBJ2-7; 9 bases fit TRBD1. The CDR3 extends over 14 amino acids. Germline V CDR1 and CDR2: SEHNR, FQNEAQ (reference sequence). J gave up 5 bases and V 5 bases, and 7 bases lay outside the gene matches. Written as DNA, the CDR3 is TGTGCCAGCAGCCCTGAGGGACAGGGAGACGAGCAGTACTTC. This translates into CASSPEGQGDEQYF.

The chain combines TRBV27 with TRBJ2-1, with TRBD1 identical over 8 bases. V lost 7 bases to trimming and J lost 1 base; unmatched junction nucleotides: 9. The CDR3 has 16 amino acids. CDR1 is MNHEY, CDR2 SMNVEV, per germline (reference sequence). The CDR3 protein is CASTKDRAISYNEQFF. The CDR3 DNA sequence: TGTGCCAGCACCAAGGACAGGGCCATTTCCTACAATGAGCAGTTCTTC.

This rearrangement joins TRBV11-1 to TRBJ2-5; D unclear. The V gene's germline CDR1 is SGHAT and CDR2 FQDESV (reference sequence). Trimming removed 7 bases from V and 5 bases from J, with 14 bases in between. This CDR3 comprises 13 residues. The CDR3 DNA sequence: TGTGCCAGCACCCGTCGATTCCGGGAGACCCAGTACTTC. Translating it yields CASTRRFRETQYF.

The V call is TRBV19, the J call TRBJ2-1, with a weak D call TRBD2 (6 bases). V was trimmed by 3 bases and J by 9 bases, leaving 18 bases between them. The CDR3 is made up of 15 amino acids. Germline CDR1 LNHDA, CDR2 SQIVND (reference sequence). CDR3 in amino acids: CASSMEGIPVSEQFF. The CDR3 DNA follows: TGTGCCAGTAGTATGGAGGGAATTCCGGTGAGTGAGCAGTTCTTC.

The gene calls are TRBV30 and TRBJ1-2; possible D gene TRBD1, 6 bases. Germline assignment: CDR1 GTSNPN and CDR2 SVGIG (reference sequence). V was trimmed by 2 bases and J by 7 bases, leaving 14 bases between them. The CDR3 contains 13 residues. As DNA, the CDR3 is TGTGCCTGGAGTCGGGGGGCCGCTATTGGCTACACCTTC. This sequence encodes CAWSRGAAIGYTF.

This rearrangement joins TRBV9 to TRBJ2-1; a possible D gene is TRBD1 (5 bases). The CDR3 is made up of 16 amino acids. Germline-derived CDR1 and CDR2 are SGDLS and YYNGEE. V gave up 0 bases and J gave up 9 bases, with 19 bases separating them. This chain's CDR3 is CASSVAGRITASEQFF. CDR3 sequence (DNA): TGTGCCAGCAGCGTAGCAGGGCGGATAACCGCCAGTGAGCAGTTCTTC.

The chain couples TRBV7-9 to TRBJ2-1, with 9 bases fitting TRBD2. Germline V lookup: CDR1 SEHNR, CDR2 FQNEAQ (reference sequence). Germline trimming cut 3 bases from V and 8 bases from J; bases unmatched to any gene: 11. The CDR3 runs to 16 residues. CDR3 protein: CASSLMAGGGSDEQFF. CDR3 DNA sequence: TGTGCCAGCAGCTTGATGGCGGGAGGGGGATCGGATGAGCAGTTCTTC.

J is TRBJ1-1 and V is TRBV28; D unresolved. Germline assignment: CDR1 MDHEN and CDR2 SYDVKM. CDR3 length: 15 residues. V gave up 7 bases and J gave up 0 bases, with 15 bases separating them. For the CDR3, the DNA is TGTGCCAGCATCCCCGCGGGGATCATGAACACTGAAGCTTTCTTT. This sequence encodes CASIPAGIMNTEAFF.

The chain carries TRBV7-9 and TRBJ2-7, with D possibly TRBD1 on 6 matching bases. This CDR3 region has 15 residues. Germline V gene data show CDR1 as SEHNR and CDR2 as FQNEAQ (reference sequence). With 8 bases removed from V and 3 bases from J, the gap between germline ends came to 20 bases. DNA of the CDR3: TGTGCCAGCGGGATGGCGACAGGAGCGTTCTACGAGCAGTACTTC. Translated: CASGMATGAFYEQYF.

This chain connects TRBV6-1 to TRBJ2-3; the D gene is possibly TRBD1 (5 bases). CDR1 is MNHNS and CDR2 is SASEGT in the germline V gene. CDR3 length: 15 amino acids. V gave up 4 bases and J gave up 2 bases, with 13 bases separating them. DNA for the CDR3: TGTGCCAGCAGTGGCCTATCAGGGATCACAGATACGCAGTATTTT. The encoded protein is CASSGLSGITDTQYF.

The CDR3: CASSLPGTSVAYEQYF. The CDR3 DNA follows: TGCGCCAGCAGCCTACCGGGGACTAGCGTGGCCTACGAGCAGTACTTC. The rearrangement uses TRBV4-1 and TRBJ2-7; 10 bases are a match to TRBD2. Germline V lookup: CDR1 MGHRA, CDR2 YSYEKL. J lost 2 bases, V lost 4 bases, and 8 bases had no gene match. The CDR3 has 16 residues.

The chain couples TRBV29-1 to TRBJ2-1; D perhaps matches TRBD2 (6 bases). Trimming cost V 4 bases and J 0 bases, with 16 bases left between them. The CDR3 runs to 16 residues. Germline CDR1 reads SQVTM; CDR2 reads ANQGSEA. The CDR3: CSVGVADAYSYNEQFF. CDR3 bases: TGCAGCGTTGGGGTAGCGGATGCCTACTCCTACAATGAGCAGTTCTTC.

The genes are TRBV9 and TRBJ1-3; D is undetermined. The CDR3 consists of 17 residues. Trimming cost V 0 bases and J 2 bases, with 15 bases left between them. Germline CDR1 SGDLS, CDR2 YYNGEE. The CDR3 nucleotides read TGTGCCAGCAGCGTAGGAGCTCTGGCAGACACTGGAAACACCATATATTTT. This translates into CASSVGALADTGNTIYF.